The 8 T cell receptor beta chains listed next were all sequenced from one sample in a study of cytomegalovirus exposure and HLA in healthy donors. The PCR had 60 Vbeta and 13 Jbeta primers. TCRdb's copy holds only in-frame clones and misses some; the assay was immunoSEQ multiplex PCR. The sample lists some 120,000 clones; 77% were seen once. The specimen sequenced was PBMCs. The origin of the receptors is a woman in her thirties or forties in good health and CMV-seropositive.

The J gene is TRBJ1-1, the V gene TRBV29-1; 7 nucleotides agree with TRBD1. In germline, CDR1 is SQVTM, CDR2 ANQGSEA. J lost 0 bases, V lost 3 bases, and 10 bases had no gene match. This CDR3 has 16 amino acids. The CDR3 DNA reads TGCAGCGTTGACCCCCGACAGGGAGCCTTGAACACTGAAGCTTTCTTT. Its translation: CSVDPRQGALNTEAFF.

The V gene is TRBV28, the J gene TRBJ2-7; 11 nucleotides line up with TRBD2. The junction had 8 bases not matched to a gene; V was cut back by 6 bases and J by 1 base. CDR1 is MDHEN and CDR2 is SYDVKM in the germline V gene. CDR3 size: 16 residues. The CDR3 coding sequence is TGTGCCAGCAGCAGTGGGACTAGCGGCCCATCCTACGAGCAGTACTTC. It encodes CASSSGTSGPSYEQYF.

The V and J genes are TRBV18 and TRBJ2-1, with 11 bases aligning to TRBD2. The CDR3 contains 17 residues. Germline V gene lookup returns CDR1 KGHSH and CDR2 LQKENI. J gave up 3 bases and V 3 bases, and 7 bases lay outside the gene matches. For the CDR3, the DNA is TGTGCCAGCTCACCCTCGGGACTAGCGGACCTCTACAATGAGCAGTTCTTC. This codes for CASSPSGLADLYNEQFF.

The V and J genes are TRBV28 and TRBJ1-5; D is unclear. The ends were cut back, 6 bases at V and 0 bases at J, with 15 bases in the middle. The CDR3 is made up of 16 amino acids. Germline lookup yields CDR1 MDHEN and CDR2 SYDVKM. CDR3 nucleotide sequence: TGTGCCAGCAGGCCCGCCGGGAGTGATAGCAATCAGCCCCAGCATTTT. Amino acid sequence: CASRPAGSDSNQPQHF.

The chain couples TRBV19 to TRBJ2-1, with 11 bases lining up with TRBD2. The J segment lost 10 bases and the V segment lost 3 bases, leaving 8 bases of the junction unmatched. The CDR3 covers 15 residues. Germline V gene sequence: CDR1 LNHDA, CDR2 SQIVND (reference sequence). As DNA, the CDR3 is TGTGCCAGTAGTATTAGCGGGAGGGCCTGGGAGGAGCAGTTCTTC. Protein product: CASSISGRAWEEQFF.

The V call is TRBV19, the J call TRBJ2-1; 11 bases fit TRBD2. V dropped 4 bases and J dropped 7; count of bases not matched to a gene: 6. Per germline, CDR1 LNHDA and CDR2 SQIVND (reference sequence). This CDR3 region has 15 residues. CDR3 DNA: TGTGCCAGTAGTACGGTTAGCGGGAGGGGGAATGAGCAGTTCTTC. Amino acid sequence: CASSTVSGRGNEQFF.

V and J are TRBV7-9 and TRBJ1-5; D not certain. In germline, CDR1 is SEHNR, CDR2 FQNEAQ (reference sequence). The CDR3 is made up of 15 amino acids. V was trimmed by 5 bases and J by 3 bases, leaving 14 bases between them. CDR3 coding DNA: TGTGCCAGCAGCCGCGAGTCGGGGATCAATCAGCCCCAGCATTTT. Its translation is CASSRESGINQPQHF.

This chain connects TRBV18 to TRBJ1-5, with 7 bases fitting TRBD1. V lost 3 bases and J lost 6; bases outside the gene matches: 5. Germline values: CDR1 KGHSH, CDR2 LQKENI. The length of the CDR3 is 14 residues. CDR3 coding DNA: TGTGCCAGCTCACCCGGGACAGTAACTCAGCCCCAGCATTTT. It codes for CASSPGTVTQPQHF.